The 20 T cell receptor beta chains below were found in one sample sequenced in a study of T cells in Graves' hyperthyroidism and ophthalmopathy. Researchers amplified the TCR beta CDR3 regions from RNA transcripts. HTBI primers were employed in a first-round RT-PCR of the TCR CDR3. TCRdb analysed the multiplex PCR reads with MiXCR anew, one entry per CDR3 protein. The table records almost 250,000 distinct CDR3 sequences, around 25% of them present only once. Material: blood. The receptors come from a woman aged 40-49 years with Graves' ophthalmopathy.

This clonotype was counted many times. The rearrangement joins TRBV30 to TRBJ2-7; D call uncertain. CDR3 length: 11 residues. V was cut by 2 bases and J by 7 bases, with 9 bases left in between. The germline CDR1 and CDR2 sequences are GTSNPN and SVGIG (reference sequence). CDR3 loop: CAWSQGWEQYF. The CDR3, as DNA: TGTGCCTGGAGTCAAGGGTGGGAGCAGTACTTC.

There are many counts of this clonotype. This chain joins TRBV28 and TRBJ2-6; weak D call: TRBD2 (6 bases). CDR3 length equals 15 residues. The V end lost 7 bases, the J end lost 1 base, and 11 bases lay between the germline ends. Germline V CDR1 and CDR2: MDHEN, SYDVKM. The CDR3 is CASTSEGSGANVLTF. Written as DNA, the CDR3 is TGTGCCAGCACTTCGGAGGGGTCTGGGGCCAACGTCCTGACTTTC.

The rearrangement joins TRBV12-3 or TRBV12-4 to TRBJ2-7; TRBD1 matches at 8 bases. The V gene end was trimmed by 5 bases and the J gene end by 4 bases; junction bases not matched to a gene: 10. The CDR3 runs 15 residues. The CDR3 nucleotides are TGTGCCAGCAGTGCCGGGACAGGCGTTCATTACGAGCAGTACTTC. It is translated as CASSAGTGVHYEQYF.

Ten or more counts support this clonotype. This sequence joins TRBV30 and TRBJ2-2, with D unclear. CDR1 and CDR2 (germline): GTSNPN, SVGIG (reference sequence). This CDR3 region has 13 residues. Trimming removed 2 bases at V and 1 base at J, with 5 bases between. The CDR3 DNA sequence: TGTGCCTGGAGTCGCCAGAACACCGGGGAGCTGTTTTTT. It specifies CAWSRQNTGELFF.

In this sample, this clonotype turned up a few times. The V gene is TRBV11-1, the J gene TRBJ2-7; 12 bases are shared with TRBD1. V lost 2 bases, J lost 6 bases, and 8 bases stayed unmatched. CDR1 is SGHAT and CDR2 is FQDESV in the germline V gene (reference sequence). CDR3 size: 16 residues. CDR3: CASSLRPGQGAIEQYF. For the CDR3, the DNA is TGTGCCAGCAGCTTAAGACCGGGACAGGGGGCGATCGAGCAGTACTTC.

Ten or more counts support this clonotype. The J gene is TRBJ2-7, the V gene TRBV7-9; D is uncertain. CDR1 is SEHNR and CDR2 is FQNEAQ in the germline V gene (reference sequence). V lost 3 bases, J lost 5 bases, and 5 bases lay in between. The CDR3 covers 11 residues. CDR3 nucleotides: TGTGCCAGCAGCTTTACGAACGAGCAGTACTTC. It translates to CASSFTNEQYF.

The chain carries TRBV4-1 and TRBJ1-1, with a tentative D call TRBD1 (5 bases). Trimming left V 4 bases short and J 8 bases short, with 14 bases between. CDR3 size: 13 residues. Germline V gene lookup returns CDR1 MGHRA and CDR2 YSYEKL. This CDR3 reads CASSPDGAYEAFF. The CDR3 DNA reads as TGCGCCAGCAGCCCAGATGGGGCTTACGAAGCTTTCTTT.

This clonotype occurred many times. The chain links TRBV10-3 to TRBJ2-7, with D perhaps matching TRBD1 (5 bases). CDR1 ENHRY and CDR2 SYGVKD come from the germline V gene. The CDR3 extends over 13 amino acids. V dropped 2 bases and J dropped 5 bases, with 10 bases sitting between them. The CDR3 loop is CAISEATGHEQYF. The CDR3, as DNA: TGTGCCATCAGTGAGGCAACAGGACACGAGCAGTACTTC.

Ten or more counts support this clonotype. The chain carries TRBV28 and TRBJ2-7; tentatively, D is TRBD2 (6 bases). The CDR3 totals 17 residues. From germline, CDR1 is MDHEN and CDR2 SYDVKM. The V and J ends lost 1 base and 2 bases respectively, with 18 bases between them. The CDR3 DNA follows: TGTGCCAGCAGTTTATACCCCTTGGGGGACTTAACCTACGAGCAGTACTTC. Amino acids: CASSLYPLGDLTYEQYF.

This clonotype was seen ten or more times. This sequence joins TRBV4-1 and TRBJ2-7; tentative D call: TRBD1 (6 bases). From germline, CDR1 is MGHRA and CDR2 YSYEKL. The CDR3 contains 15 residues. Trimming shortened V by 0 bases and J by 1 base, and 10 bases separated the two germline ends. The CDR3 sequence is CASSQDRGQSYEQYF. In nucleotides, the CDR3 is TGCGCCAGCAGCCAAGATCGCGGACAGTCCTACGAGCAGTACTTC.

This chain joins TRBV7-8 and TRBJ2-5; 8 bases are shared with TRBD2. Germline loops: CDR1 SGHVS, CDR2 FQNEAQ. J lost 1 base, V lost 4 bases, and 11 bases had no gene match. The CDR3 length is 17 residues. CDR3 sequence: CASSSHRLAGGQETQYF. DNA of the CDR3: TGTGCCAGCAGCTCGCACCGTTTGGCGGGAGGCCAAGAGACCCAGTACTTC.

Ten or more counts support this clonotype. The V and J genes are TRBV7-8 and TRBJ2-7; D call uncertain. Per the germline V gene, CDR1 is SGHVS and CDR2 is FQNEAQ. The CDR3 consists of 15 residues. V lost 1 base and J 2 bases, leaving 12 bases between the germline ends. For the CDR3, the DNA is TGTGCCAGCAGCTTAGAACGGATAGTTCCCTACGAGCAGTACTTC. This encodes CASSLERIVPYEQYF.

A single count supports this clonotype. The J gene is TRBJ1-2, the V gene TRBV30, with D unclear. Trimming took 0 bases from V and 4 from J, leaving 9 bases between them. There are 13 residues in the CDR3. Germline CDR1 is GTSNPN and CDR2 is SVGIG (reference sequence). In nucleotides, the CDR3 is TGTGCCTGGAGTGTAGGAGGGTTCTATGGCTACACCTTC. Protein sequence: CAWSVGGFYGYTF.

This clonotype was recorded many times. The gene calls are TRBV6-5 and TRBJ2-5; D may correspond to TRBD1 or TRBD2 (6 bases each). Germline assignment: CDR1 MNHEY and CDR2 SVGAGI. The CDR3 runs 14 residues. V shed 4 bases and J shed 1 base, with 10 bases lying between them. The CDR3 DNA follows: TGTGCCAGCAGTTGGTGGGGGGCCCAAGAGACCCAGTACTTC. Protein: CASSWWGAQETQYF.

The chain combines TRBV7-3 with TRBJ1-1; 10 nucleotides align to TRBD1. CDR1 and CDR2 (germline): SGHTA, FQGTGA. The junction had 4 bases not matched to a gene; V was cut back by 5 bases and J by 7 bases. The CDR3 has 13 amino acids. For the CDR3, the DNA is TGTGCCAGCAGCATTGACAGGGGGCGTGAAGCTTTCTTT. Residues: CASSIDRGREAFF.

This clonotype was detected many times. The chain is built from TRBV28 and TRBJ2-7, with 9 bases that match TRBD2. The CDR3 sequence is 16 residues long. Trimming cost V 3 bases and J 4 bases; bases outside gene matches: 10. Germline loops: CDR1 MDHEN, CDR2 SYDVKM. DNA of the CDR3: TGTGCCAGCAGTTTCGGGCAGCGGGAGGCACCATACGAGCAGTACTTC. As protein: CASSFGQREAPYEQYF.

In its sample, this clonotype was seen many times. The chain carries TRBV19 and TRBJ1-5; a weak D match, TRBD1 (6 bases). This CDR3 region has 15 residues. Per the germline V gene, CDR1 is LNHDA and CDR2 is SQIVND (reference sequence). V was trimmed by 2 bases and J by 6 bases, leaving 14 bases between them. Here the CDR3 reads CASSIYGGAPQPQHF. DNA of the CDR3: TGTGCCAGTAGTATATATGGGGGGGCACCTCAGCCCCAGCATTTT.

Regarding this clonotype: This could be a read error, since a much larger clone is one nucleotide away. The chain couples TRBV12-3 or TRBV12-4 to TRBJ1-6; D remains ambiguous. This CDR3 is built from 14 residues. CDR3 sequence reads: CASSLRGDNPPLHF. The CDR3 DNA sequence: TGTGCCAGCAGTTTACGGGGAGATAATCCACCCCTCCACTTT.

This clonotype was seen many times. The gene calls are TRBV15 and TRBJ2-2, with unresolved D. Trimming pared 0 bases from V and 3 bases from J, leaving 14 bases between. The CDR3 totals 17 residues. Germline V lookup: CDR1 LNHNV, CDR2 YYDKDF (reference sequence). CDR3 sequence (DNA): TGTGCCACCAGCAGAGATCGGTCTAGTGGTTACACCGGGGAGCTGTTTTTT. This codes for CATSRDRSSGYTGELFF.

In the case of this clonotype: Because the CDR3's place on the DNA is in doubt, the DNA is left out and the CDR3 is given as listed by TCRdb. The J gene is TRBJ1-1, the V gene TRBV20-1; the table's D gene call, TRBD1, was not cross checked with the DNA. Counting both end residues, the CDR3 totals 20 amino acids. Per the germline V gene, CDR1 is DFQATT and CDR2 is SNEGSKA (reference sequence). The CDR3 loop reads CSAQLRSYEQYFGPGTEAFF.